This T cell receptor beta chain was captured by sequencing in a study of blood T cell repertoires in COVID-19 (dated by TCRdb to the early 2020s). Background for the entire study: The collaborator samples originated in the United States, Italy and Spain and spanned the acute and convalescent phases of COVID-19. The material from the prospective study consisted of cDNA or gDNA derived from T cells, B-cell-depleted T cells, or PBMCs. Deeply sampled blood TCRbeta repertoires from subjects exposed to, actively infected with, or recovered from COVID-19 were included in the dataset. The repertoires were made available in a free public database intended to serve as a resource for research on the immune response to SARS-CoV-2. Samples came from the ongoing ImmuneRACE study (first 160 participants) plus 1,254 subjects from 6 global collaborators. Sample metadata almost always included a de-identified subject ID, COVID-19 status, age in years and sex. Where available, HLA class I and class II types were obtained from metadata supplied by the sample provider rather than from assay-based typing. Broader findings and caveats from the paper: How much clinical and demographic metadata was included differed by source and by participant, and the metadata was provided uncurated.

This clone appeared a single time. This clone's antigen is unknown. No clone much larger than this one lies a single base away; base qualities are absent. In the prospective study, participants were about 18 to 100 years old, resided in 24 geographic areas of the United States, and were enrolled through a virtual design. Cohort assignment in the prospective study relied on participant-reported clinical history from a screening survey and a study questionnaire. Recovered participants in ImmuneRACE Cohort 3 were defined by two consecutive negative NP/OP PCR tests, clearance by a healthcare professional, or resolution of symptoms. Each participant in the prospective study had whole blood, serum and a nasopharyngeal or oropharyngeal swab collected by mobile phlebotomists. Over an approximately two-month period, participants in the prospective study had the option of providing additional blood draws and questionnaires. Prospective study blood samples were shipped either frozen or at room temperature before DNA extraction.

The immunoSEQ Assay, a bias-controlled multiplex PCR, was used to amplify TCRbeta CDR3 regions from genomic DNA. On the study's bioinformatics: Nucleated cell counts per sample were estimated from amplification of reference gene primers within the assay. Sequence reads were collapsed and filtered to measure the absolute abundance of every unique TCRbeta CDR3 rearrangement. For each sample, productive Simpson clonality was calculated as the square root of Simpson's diversity index over productive rearrangements. Not all clones reach the TCRdb copy of this immuneACCESS table, which keeps in-frame sequences only. Checked studies attribute under half of the gap to unresolved V genes and leave the rest unexplained. V and J calls and clone size are as listed in that table; D and trimming were resolved from the DNA. A total of approximately 180,000 clones appear in this sample, around 85% of them only once. The ten largest account for roughly 6.2% of the sample.

The receptor was isolated from a man aged 40-50 years who had recovered from COVID-19. Material for sequencing was PBMCs or T cells enriched from blood (not recorded which).

Read as DNA, the sequence is TGCGCCAGCAGCGGGACTGCCCAAGAGACCCAGTACTTC. Translation gives CASSGTAQETQYF. The rearranged chain carries TRBV5-1 and TRBJ2-5, and perhaps TRBD2 as D gene, on 6 matching bases. Inclusive of the bounding cysteine and phenylalanine, the CDR3 is 13 residues long. The kept DNA is CDR3 alone, 39 bases in frame from the first base. The junction shows trimming of 4 bases on V and 1 base on J, plus 8 bases between the germline ends. Per the germline V gene, SGHRS is the CDR1 and YFSETQ is the CDR2. Beyond the CDR3, the reference TRBV5-1 and TRBJ2-5 genes provide the residues; the full variable domain reads: KAGVTQTPRYLIKTRGQQVTLSCSPISGHRSVSWYQQTPGQGLQFLFEYFSETQRNKGNFPGRFSGRQFSNSRSEMNVSTLELGDSALYLCASSGTAQETQYFGPGTRLLVL.